Below, 25 T cell receptor beta chains from the same sample are listed, as sequenced in a study of tumor-infiltrating lymphocytes in primary liver carcinoma. A primer matching the constant region was used to make TCR beta cDNA from 500 ng of total RNA. Slightly modified ARM-PCR, run as three nested multiplex PCR rounds, produced the TCR beta libraries. The first two PCR rounds, approximately 11 cycles each, used TRBV1-TRBV30 forward primers and a C-beta reverse primer. TCRdb processed the multiplex PCR reads anew with MiXCR; each CDR3 protein has one entry. The table has 330,000 or so distinct CDR3 sequences, approximately 65% seen once; the top ten hold about 6.5%. It was unsorted whole blood that yielded blood RNA, and germline DNA was also extracted. The sample was peripheral blood. The receptors come from a man aged 40-49 years with primary liver carcinoma and hepatitis B virus infection.

V gene TRBV6-1 combines with J gene TRBJ2-3; D remains ambiguous. This CDR3 is built from 12 residues. CDR1 and CDR2 (germline): MNHNS, SASEGT. Trimming stripped 4 bases from V and 7 bases from J, with 9 bases between. DNA for the CDR3: TGTGCCAGCAGTGGAGGAACATATACGCAGTATTTT. This gives the protein CASSGGTYTQYF.

The chain couples TRBV2 to TRBJ2-7; no firm D call. Between the trimmed V and J ends, which lost 1 base and 7 bases, there was a span of 8 bases. The germline CDR1 and CDR2 sequences are SNHLY and FYNNEI. CDR3 length: 12 amino acids. CDR3 sequence reads: CASSEVEMEQYF. CDR3 coding DNA: TGTGCCAGCAGTGAAGTAGAGATGGAGCAGTACTTC.

The CDR3 sequence: CASSLSADKGELFF. The DNA of the CDR3 is TGTGCCAGCAGCTTGTCTGCGGATAAGGGGGAGCTGTTTTTT. This sequence joins TRBV5-4 and TRBJ2-2; no reliable D call. This CDR3 is built from 14 residues. V lost 1 base, J lost 8 bases, and 12 bases lay in between. In germline, CDR1 is SGHNT, CDR2 YYREEE (reference sequence).

Comment on this clonotype: A much larger clone lies one base from this, so it may be a read error. The V and J genes are TRBV4-2 and TRBJ2-4, with no clear D. There are 16 residues in the CDR3. The germline V gene has CDR1 LGHNA and CDR2 YNFKEQ. CDR3 nucleotide sequence: TGTGCCAGCCGCCAAGAGAGCGCTCTAGCCAAAAACATTCAGTACTTC. Its translation: CASRQESALAKNIQYF.

In the case of this clonotype: Sequence at one end of the junction differs from germline and may be a read error. J is TRBJ2-7 and V is TRBV4-2; D is uncertain. This CDR3 contains 15 residues. Germline CDR1 reads LGHNA; CDR2 reads YNFKEQ. In DNA form, the CDR3 reads TGTGCCAGTAGCCAAGATAGGCTAGTAAGTATCGAGCAGTACTTC. Translating gives CASSQDRLVSIEQYF.

This chain connects TRBV12-3 or TRBV12-4 to TRBJ2-3; 13 nucleotides align to TRBD2. This CDR3 comprises 16 residues. Unmatched junction bases numbered 15, after V lost 9 bases and J lost 9 bases. CDR3 DNA sequence: TGTGCCAGAAGGGGAGGGACTAGCGGGATGGGAGCCACGCAGTATTTT. It yields the protein CARRGGTSGMGATQYF.

This clonotype was counted many times. The chain couples TRBV6-2 or TRBV6-3 to TRBJ2-7; D remains ambiguous. The CDR3 spans 11 residues. V was pared by 6 bases and J by 4 bases, with 7 bases between. The V gene's germline CDR1 is MNHEY and CDR2 SVGEGT. CDR3 nucleotide sequence: TGTGCCAGCAGCATAAGGTACGAGCAGTACTTC. It yields the protein CASSIRYEQYF.

As for this clonotype: It may be a read error: a sequence one base away is much more abundant. The chain uses TRBV6-5 and TRBJ1-5; TRBD1 is a possible D gene (5 bases). Germline V gene lookup returns CDR1 MNHEY and CDR2 SVGAGI. The V end lost 7 bases, the J end lost 9 bases, and 16 bases lay between the germline ends. The length of the CDR3 is 13 residues. The CDR3 is CASNSGSRRPQHF. The DNA for the CDR3 is TGTGCCAGCAACTCAGGGTCCAGGCGGCCCCAGCATTTT.

The chain combines TRBV5-4 with TRBJ1-6; 7 nucleotides match TRBD1. Trimming took 2 bases from V and 12 from J; bases not matched to a gene: 8. The CDR3 totals 14 residues. CDR1 is SGHNT and CDR2 is YYREEE in the germline V gene (reference sequence). The CDR3 spells CASSFGRGNLPLHF. DNA for the CDR3: TGTGCCAGCAGCTTCGGCAGGGGGAACTTACCCCTCCACTTT.

With respect to this clonotype: Likely a read error: the CDR3 ends without its conserved phenylalanine or tryptophan. This sequence joins TRBV11-2 and TRBJ2-7; TRBD1 agrees at 10 bases. V was pared by 7 bases and J by 2 bases, with 5 bases of the junction left unmatched. The CDR3 loop spans 14 amino acids. CDR1 and CDR2 from the germline V gene are SGHAT and FQNNGV. The CDR3 coding sequence is TGTGCCAGCATCTCCGGGACAGGGGCCTACGAGCAGTACTTG. Its translation is CASISGTGAYEQYL.

As for this clonotype: At one of its ends the junction is not consistent with the germline gene, which may arise from a read error. The rearrangement joins TRBV6-5 to TRBJ1-6, with D possibly matching TRBD1 (5 bases). Germline CDR1 MNHEY, CDR2 SVGAGI. This CDR3 is built from 15 residues. CDR3 region: CASSHESRVGSPPHF. The CDR3 region has the DNA TGTGCCAGCAGTCACGAGTCCAGGGTTGGTTCACCCCCCCACTTT.

This clonotype was detected a few times. The V call is TRBV7-9, the J call TRBJ1-4, with TRBD1 identical over 7 bases. The CDR3 has 16 residues. Germline CDR1 SEHNR, CDR2 FQNEAQ (reference sequence). The V gene end was trimmed by 9 bases and the J gene end by 0 bases; junction bases not matched to a gene: 10. Written as DNA, the CDR3 is TGTGCCAGTAGCAGCGGACAGGACCCAACTAATGAAAAACTGTTTTTT. It encodes CASSSGQDPTNEKLFF.

Of note for this clonotype: A much larger clone differs by one base, so this may be a read error. V is TRBV6-5 and J is TRBJ2-1; D might be TRBD2 (6 bases). The CDR3 extends over 15 amino acids. The germline gives CDR1 MNHEY, CDR2 SVGAGI. V lost 4 bases, J lost 4 bases, and 14 bases lay in between. The CDR3 DNA sequence: TGTGCCAGCAGTTCTAGAGGGAGGACGTACAATGAGCAGTTCTTC. Its protein product is CASSSRGRTYNEQFF.

This clonotype was seen at least ten times. V and J are TRBV11-2 and TRBJ2-2; 8 bases align to TRBD1. Trimming removed 5 bases from V and 4 bases from J; junction bases left unmatched: 6. CDR1 is SGHAT, CDR2 FQNNGV, per germline. The CDR3 length is 15 residues. The CDR3, as DNA: TGTGCCAGCAGCCCGACAGGGGCCAGCACCGGGGAGCTGTTTTTT. Its protein is CASSPTGASTGELFF.

Comments on this clonotype: A junction boundary mismatches the germline segment, possibly from a read error. The chain links TRBV7-9 to TRBJ1-4; TRBD1 matches 7 bases. The germline CDR1 and CDR2 sequences are SEHNR and FQNEAQ (reference sequence). The CDR3 has 16 residues. CDR3: CTSSQPGQPTNEKLLF. DNA of the CDR3: TGTACCAGCAGCCAGCCGGGACAGCCAACTAATGAAAAACTGCTTTTT.

The count of this clonotype is one. This sequence may be a read error, since a much larger clone differs from it by one base. The rearrangement uses TRBV10-3 and TRBJ2-5; D call uncertain. CDR3 length equals 13 residues. Germline CDR1 and CDR2: ENHRY and SYGVKD. CDR3 in amino acids: CAINEPTRETQYF. The CDR3 DNA reads TGTGCCATCAATGAGCCGACCCGAGAGACCCAGTACTTC.

Turning to this clonotype: One junction end does not reproduce the germline sequence, and a read error may be involved. The chain links TRBV11-2 to TRBJ1-2; D call uncertain. The germline V gene encodes CDR1 SGHAT and CDR2 FQNNGV. This CDR3 contains 13 residues. The CDR3 sequence: CTSSPESNYGYTF. Here the CDR3 DNA reads TGTACCAGCAGCCCGGAGAGTAACTATGGCTACACCTTC.

The chain has TRBV28 and TRBJ2-2; D is ambiguous. The V end lost 3 bases, the J end lost 4 bases, and 18 bases lay between the germline ends. This CDR3 comprises 17 residues. Germline values: CDR1 MDHEN, CDR2 SYDVKM. The chain's CDR3 is CASSFGPGEEFTGELFF. The CDR3 DNA reads TGTGCCAGCAGTTTTGGCCCGGGCGAGGAATTCACCGGGGAGCTGTTTTTT. Drawing the rest from reference TRBV28 and TRBJ2-2, the complete variable domain is DVKVTQSSRYLVKRTGEKVFLECVQDMDHENMFWYRQDPGLGLRLIYFSYDVKMKEKGDIPEGYSVSREKKERFSLILESASTNQTSMYLCASSFGPGEEFTGELFFGEGSRLTVL.

Of note for this clonotype: A much larger clone differs by one base, so this may be a read error. The chain carries TRBV12-3 or TRBV12-4 and TRBJ2-7; no clear D gene. The CDR3 is made up of 13 amino acids. CDR3 loop: CASSLVPAYELYF. The CDR3 nucleotides read TGTGCCAGCAGTTTGGTACCTGCCTACGAGCTGTACTTC.

This chain links TRBV5-5 with TRBJ2-5; D perhaps matches TRBD2 (5 bases). The CDR3 loop spans 14 amino acids. With 0 bases removed from V and 7 bases from J, the gap between germline ends came to 13 bases. Germline loops: CDR1 SGHKS, CDR2 YYEKEE (reference sequence). CDR3 residues: CASSLGLRAGTQYF. The CDR3 DNA reads TGTGCCAGCAGCTTGGGCCTACGCGCGGGGACCCAGTACTTC. Using reference TRBV5-5 and TRBJ2-5 for the parts outside the CDR3, the full variable domain is DAGVTQSPTHLIKTRGQQVTLRCSPISGHKSVSWYQQVLGQGPQFIFQYYEKEERGRGNFPDRFSARQFPNYSSELNVNALLLGDSALYLCASSLGLRAGTQYFGPGTRLLVL.

CDR3 in DNA: TGCAGCGCGGAACGGGAGAATCGGGATACGCAGTATTTT. Amino acids: CSAERENRDTQYF. V and J are TRBV29-1 and TRBJ2-3; weak D call: TRBD2 (6 bases). CDR1 is SQVTM, CDR2 ANQGSEA, per germline. Trimming took 7 bases from V and 6 from J, leaving 17 bases between them. CDR3 size: 13 residues.

For this clonotype: Given a much more abundant clone one base away, this may be a read error. The chain combines TRBV6-2 or TRBV6-3 with TRBJ2-6, with TRBD1 matching 10 bases. The CDR3 is 18 residues long. Per germline, CDR1 MNHEY and CDR2 SVGEGT. Here the CDR3 DNA reads TGTGCCAGCAGTTACTACGGGACAGGGGTCTCTGGGACCAACGTCCTGACTTTC. Its protein product is CASSYYGTGVSGTNVLTF.

The chain employs TRBV11-2 and TRBJ2-1; 7 bases are shared with TRBD2. The junction had 7 bases not matched to a gene; V was cut back by 5 bases and J by 6 bases. The CDR3 spans 14 residues. CDR1 SGHAT and CDR2 FQNNGV come from the germline V gene. The CDR3 sequence is CASSIRDYSNEQFF. The CDR3 DNA reads TGTGCCAGCAGCATCCGGGACTACAGCAATGAGCAGTTCTTC.

The chain links TRBV11-1 to TRBJ2-2; TRBD2 is a possible D gene (6 bases). Trimming shortened V by 5 bases and J by 2 bases, and 15 bases separated the two germline ends. There are 16 residues in the CDR3. The germline V gene has CDR1 SGHAT and CDR2 FQDESV (reference sequence). CDR3 amino acids: CASSRFASANTGELFF. CDR3 in DNA: TGTGCCAGCAGCCGCTTCGCTAGCGCAAACACCGGGGAGCTGTTTTTT.

This clonotype was seen a handful of times. The chain recombines TRBV28 with TRBJ1-1; 7 nucleotides match TRBD1. This CDR3 is built from 14 residues. V shed 5 bases and J 1 base; nucleotides not matched to a gene: 4. Germline V gene lookup returns CDR1 MDHEN and CDR2 SYDVKM. DNA of the CDR3: TGTGCCAGCAGTACCCCAGGGGGGAACACTGAAGCTTTCTTT. Translation gives CASSTPGGNTEAFF.